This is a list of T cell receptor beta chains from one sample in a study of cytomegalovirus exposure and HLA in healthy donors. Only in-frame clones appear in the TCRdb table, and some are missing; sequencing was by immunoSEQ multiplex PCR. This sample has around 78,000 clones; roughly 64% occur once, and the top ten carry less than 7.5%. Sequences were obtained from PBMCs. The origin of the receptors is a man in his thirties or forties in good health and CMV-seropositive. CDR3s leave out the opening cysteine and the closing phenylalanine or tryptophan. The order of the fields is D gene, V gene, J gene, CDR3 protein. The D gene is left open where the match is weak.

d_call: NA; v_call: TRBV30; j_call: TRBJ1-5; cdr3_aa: AWPPRLADLYSNQPQH
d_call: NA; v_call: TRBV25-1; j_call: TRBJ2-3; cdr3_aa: ASSEPGHTDTQY
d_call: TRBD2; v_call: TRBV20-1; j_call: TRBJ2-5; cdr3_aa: SVAGRETQY
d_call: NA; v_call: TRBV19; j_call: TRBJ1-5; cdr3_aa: ASTSVGYQPQH
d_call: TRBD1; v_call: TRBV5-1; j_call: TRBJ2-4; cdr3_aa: ASSWAGTGIEDIQY
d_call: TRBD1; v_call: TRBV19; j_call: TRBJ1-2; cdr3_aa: ASAETGVSYGYT
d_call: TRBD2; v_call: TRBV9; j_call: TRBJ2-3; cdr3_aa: ASSDGLAGWGTDTQY
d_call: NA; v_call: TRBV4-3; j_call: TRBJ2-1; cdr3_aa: ASSQRMDSDEQF
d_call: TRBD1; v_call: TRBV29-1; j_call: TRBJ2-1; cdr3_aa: SVSGDRSSDEQF
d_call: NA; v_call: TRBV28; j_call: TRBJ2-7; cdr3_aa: ASTSYWGGTHYEQY
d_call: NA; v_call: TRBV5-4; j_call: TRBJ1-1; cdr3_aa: ASSPGVGENTEAF
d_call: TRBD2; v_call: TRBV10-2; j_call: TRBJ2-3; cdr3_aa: ASSEGLAGVPLEY
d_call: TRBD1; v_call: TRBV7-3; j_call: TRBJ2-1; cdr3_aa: ASSLTGGYNEQF
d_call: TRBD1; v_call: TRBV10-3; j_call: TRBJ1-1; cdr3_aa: AITPGGSREAF
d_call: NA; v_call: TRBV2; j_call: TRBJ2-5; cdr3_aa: ASSRAETQY
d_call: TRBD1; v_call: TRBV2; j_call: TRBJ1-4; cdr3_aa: ASRGTGQEKLF
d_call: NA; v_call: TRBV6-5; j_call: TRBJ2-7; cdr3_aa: ASSFGYEQY
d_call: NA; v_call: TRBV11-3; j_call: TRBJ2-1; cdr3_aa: ASRGTPGPGEQF